This T cell receptor beta chain was sequenced for a study of blood T cell repertoires in COVID-19. Study overall: Acute-phase and convalescent COVID-19 samples originated in the United States, Italy and Spain. T cells, B-cell-depleted T cells, or PBMCs supplied cDNA or gDNA.

Cohort placement rested on clinical history that participants reported themselves. Original processing methods: Amplification of reference gene primers was used by the study to estimate nucleated cell counts. Measured with immunoSEQ multiplex PCR; TCRdb has only the in-frame clones, and not every one. From that table come the V and J calls and clone size; the DNA was used to work out D and trimming. Of more than 250,000 clones in the sample, 75% to 90% are singletons; the top ten hold 2.2%. This CDR3 spans 12 amino acids. The V gene lost 3 bases and the J gene lost 9 bases, with 6 bases spanning the gap. Germline values: CDR1 MNHEY, CDR2 SMNVEV (reference sequence).

This receptor was taken from a man aged 25-40 years who had recovered from COVID-19. This sequence joins TRBV27 and TRBJ1-6; no clear D gene. The specimen was PBMCs or T cells enriched from blood (not recorded which). In DNA form, the CDR3 reads TGTGCCAGCAGTTTTCAGGCTTCACCCCTCCACTTT. Amino acid sequence: CASSFQASPLHF.